These T cell receptor beta chains were read from a single sample in a study of radiotherapy plus CTLA-4 blockade in lung cancer. Produced via immunoSEQ multiplex PCR; TCRdb's table is partial and in-frame only. Here the sample spans some 23,000 clones, around 70% being singletons. The sequences come from peripheral blood, collected from a patient treated with radiotherapy plus ipilimumab. These receptors came from a human donor with non-small cell lung cancer who had stable disease on radiotherapy plus ipilimumab. CDR3s include the opening cysteine and the closing phenylalanine or tryptophan. Each record gives: J gene, CDR3 length, V gene, CDR3 protein.

>TRBJ2-3|14|TRBV6-4
CASSWTSATDTQYF
>TRBJ1-1|15|TRBV27
CASSSTPQARTEAFF
>TRBJ2-5|14|TRBV19
CASSIGGAQETQYF
>TRBJ2-1|11|TRBV5-6
CASSRVGGRVF
>TRBJ2-7|16|TRBV28
CASSLFGGLKAYEQYF
>TRBJ2-1|15|TRBV30
CACPSGRSSYNEQFF
>TRBJ2-6|17|TRBV19
CASSIGPRGSGANVLTF
>TRBJ2-1|14|TRBV18
CASSPSGVNNEQFF
>TRBJ2-7|12|TRBV5-1
CASSLQDYEQYF
>TRBJ2-1|24|TRBV7-3
CASSLKIQGPRASGRVSSYNEQFF
>TRBJ2-2|15|TRBV7-7
CASSRRAASAGELFF